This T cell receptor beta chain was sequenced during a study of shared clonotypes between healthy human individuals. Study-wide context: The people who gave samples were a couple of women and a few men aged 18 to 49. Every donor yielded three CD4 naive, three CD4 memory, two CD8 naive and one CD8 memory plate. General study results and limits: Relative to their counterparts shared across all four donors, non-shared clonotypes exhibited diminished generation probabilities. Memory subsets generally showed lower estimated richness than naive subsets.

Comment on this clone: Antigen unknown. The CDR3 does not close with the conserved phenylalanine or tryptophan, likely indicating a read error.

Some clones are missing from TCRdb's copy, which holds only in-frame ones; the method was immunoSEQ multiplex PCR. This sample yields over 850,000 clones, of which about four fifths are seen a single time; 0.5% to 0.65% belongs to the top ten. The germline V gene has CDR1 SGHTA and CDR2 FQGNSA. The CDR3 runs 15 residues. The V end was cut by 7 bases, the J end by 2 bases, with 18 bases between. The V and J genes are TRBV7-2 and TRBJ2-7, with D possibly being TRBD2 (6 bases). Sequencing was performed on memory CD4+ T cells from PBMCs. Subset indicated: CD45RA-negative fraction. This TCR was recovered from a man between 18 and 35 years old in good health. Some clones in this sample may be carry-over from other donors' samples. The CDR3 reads CASNPRSGGTYEQYL. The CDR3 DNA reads TGTGCCAGCAATCCCCGGAGTGGGGGGACCTACGAGCAGTACCTC.